This T cell receptor (beta chain) was recovered during a study of cytomegalovirus exposure and HLA in healthy donors. Study outcomes and limitations: It emerged from a later analysis that several of the most significant clusters appeared to be linked to common viral pathogens. Later genetic work tied a missense DCLRE1C variant to beta-chain V and J trimming. Sequencing likely generated an artifact that appeared as a cluster of highly shared sequence variants. In a later analysis, around 18,000 TCR beta sequences were associated with HLA alleles at 0.05 false discovery rate.

PCR used 60 Vbeta primers and 13 Jbeta primers. TCRdb's copy holds only in-frame clones and misses some; the assay was immunoSEQ multiplex PCR. The repertoire has about 130,000 clones, around 72% of them found once; the top ten carry approximately 3.8%. This CDR3 contains 15 residues. The V and J ends lost 2 bases and 3 bases, in that order; junction bases with no gene match: 4. CDR1 is SNHLY and CDR2 is FYNNEI in the germline V gene. Comments on this clone: Its target is unknown.

Sequencing was done on a sample of PBMCs. This rearrangement joins TRBV2 to TRBJ2-4, with TRBD2 matching 7 bases. The receptor was derived from a man aged 25-40 years in good health and CMV-seronegative. DNA for the CDR3: TGTGCCAGCAGTGAATGGGGGGGGTACAAAAACATTCAGTACTTC. Translation: CASSEWGGYKNIQYF. The full variable domain, in which reference TRBV2 and TRBJ2-4 provide the parts outside the CDR3, is EPEVTQTPSHQVTQMGQEVILRCVPISNHLYFYWYRQILGQKVEFLVSFYNNEISEKSEIFDDQFSVERPDGSNFTLKIRSTKLEDSAMYFCASSEWGGYKNIQYFGAGTRLSVL.